Presented here are 19 T cell receptor beta chains from one specimen sequenced in a study of blood T cells in healthy people across ages. Next came a second PCR, run for about 7 to 12 cycles, which used a sample-barcoded 5' primer along with a J-beta primer mix. TCRdb called the 5' RACE reads again in MiXCR, with one record for every CDR3 protein. The sample carries about 1.6 million distinct CDR3 sequences, about 31% recorded once. Sequencing was carried out using blood. All receptors come from a woman aged 25 to 45 in good health.

The chain joins TRBV5-6 to TRBJ2-4; 8 positions agree with TRBD1. The DNA end lines up better with TRBJ2-7; the J call may be wrong. Germline V gene sequence: CDR1 SGHDT, CDR2 YYEEEE. The CDR3 totals 16 residues. The CDR3 region is CASSLDGVTGAYEQYF. CDR3 bases: TGTGCCAGCAGCCTGGACGGGGTGACAGGGGCGTACGAGCAGTACTTC.

The V and J genes are TRBV9 and TRBJ2-1, with 7 nucleotides matching TRBD2. This CDR3 is built from 13 residues. Looked up from germline, CDR1 is SGDLS and CDR2 is YYNGEE. J was trimmed by 3 bases and V by 5 bases; bases with no gene match: 2. The CDR3 nucleotides are TGTGCCAGCAGTTGGACTAGCTACAATGAGCAGTTCTTC. This codes for CASSWTSYNEQFF.

This clonotype was found many times. CDR3 coding DNA: TGCAGTGCTAGTGGGCGGCAAGAGACCCAGTACTTC. Protein: CSASGRQETQYF. V gene TRBV20-1 combines with J gene TRBJ2-5, with D unresolved. This CDR3 has 12 residues. V lost 3 bases to trimming and J lost 2 bases, with 7 bases between them. The germline V gene has CDR1 DFQATT and CDR2 SNEGSKA (reference sequence).

This clonotype was detected a few times. The rearrangement links TRBV3-1 to TRBJ1-2, with a tentative D call TRBD1 (6 bases). The CDR3 covers 16 residues. CDR1 and CDR2 from the germline V gene are LGHDT and YNNKEL (reference sequence). The V gene lost 1 base and the J gene lost 5 bases, with 17 bases spanning the gap. This CDR3 is CASSQGLDPRGYGYTF. The DNA of the CDR3 is TGTGCCAGCAGCCAAGGCCTGGACCCGAGGGGGTATGGCTACACCTTC.

The V and J genes are TRBV27 and TRBJ2-7; 7 nucleotides agree with TRBD1. Per the germline V gene, CDR1 is MNHEY and CDR2 is SMNVEV (reference sequence). The J segment lost 2 bases and the V segment lost 5 bases, leaving 9 bases of the junction unmatched. The CDR3 sequence is 15 residues long. CDR3 amino acids: CASSPRTGTAYEQYF. CDR3 bases: TGTGCCAGCAGTCCCCGGACAGGCACTGCCTACGAGCAGTACTTC.

This clonotype was recorded a few times. The rearrangement uses TRBV5-5 and TRBJ2-1; 8 nucleotides agree with TRBD2. The CDR3 length is 17 residues. V dropped 4 bases and J dropped 0; count of bases not matched to a gene: 9. Looked up from germline, CDR1 is SGHKS and CDR2 is YYEKEE (reference sequence). DNA of the CDR3: TGTGCCAGCAGCGGGAGTACGGGGGGGCACTCCTACAATGAGCAGTTCTTC. Protein product: CASSGSTGGHSYNEQFF.

This clonotype showed up just once. The chain carries TRBV29-1 and TRBJ1-4; no reliable D call. Germline values: CDR1 SQVTM, CDR2 ANQGSEA. The CDR3 is 12 residues long. Trimming removed 6 bases at V and 0 bases at J, with 5 bases between. The CDR3 reads CSVVATNEKLFF. CDR3 DNA sequence: TGCAGCGTGGTGGCAACTAATGAAAAACTGTTTTTT.

A remark on this clonotype: It may be a read error: a sequence one base away is much more abundant. V usage is TRBV7-3 and J usage is TRBJ1-1; possible D gene TRBD1, 5 bases. The CDR3 is 14 residues long. Germline V gives CDR1 SGHTA, CDR2 FQGTGA. CDR3 in DNA: TGTACCAGCAGCCCCGGGGACCGTAACACTGAAGCTTTCTTT. The encoded protein is CTSSPGDRNTEAFF.

This clonotype was detected a few times. The gene calls are TRBV20-1 and TRBJ2-5; perhaps TRBD2 as D (6 bases). V shed 0 bases and J shed 5 bases, with 13 bases lying between them. The CDR3 has 14 residues. The germline gives CDR1 DFQATT, CDR2 SNEGSKA (reference sequence). The CDR3 is CSARDPAGRETQYF. DNA of the CDR3: TGCAGTGCTAGAGATCCGGCGGGAAGGGAGACCCAGTACTTC.

Details on this clonotype: Given a much more abundant clone one base away, this may be a read error. The chain combines TRBV7-8 with TRBJ2-5; 8 bases map to TRBD2. The end of the DNA aligns better with TRBJ2-1, so the J call may be wrong. This CDR3 contains 18 residues. Germline V gene sequence: CDR1 SGHVS, CDR2 FQNEAQ. CDR3 DNA: TGTGCCAGCAGCTTAAATATGTGGCTAGCGGGCTTCCAAGAGACCCAGTTCTTC. This encodes CASSLNMWLAGFQETQFF.

This clonotype was observed a handful of times. The V gene is TRBV4-1, the J gene TRBJ2-1, with D possibly being TRBD1 (6 bases). The germline V gene encodes CDR1 MGHRA and CDR2 YSYEKL. CDR3 length: 14 amino acids. Trimming cost V 1 base and J 9 bases, with 13 bases left between them. As DNA, the CDR3 is TGCGCCAGCAGCCAAGCTTCGCTAGGGGGTGAGCAGTTCTTC. Translation gives CASSQASLGGEQFF.

Regarding this clonotype: A read error may account for a junction end that differs from germline. The chain links TRBV7-6 to TRBJ2-3; tentative D call: TRBD2 (5 bases). Germline CDR1 and CDR2: SGHVS and FNYEAQ. The CDR3 totals 14 residues. The CDR3 bases are TGTGCCAGTAGTCAAGGGCCGTCCGGGGATATGCAGTATTTT. Residues: CASSQGPSGDMQYF.

This clonotype was detected only a few times. The rearrangement uses TRBV20-1 and TRBJ2-5, with D unclear. Trimming stripped 6 bases from V and 4 bases from J, with 6 bases between. This CDR3 spans 10 amino acids. Germline loops: CDR1 DFQATT, CDR2 SNEGSKA (reference sequence). CDR3 sequence reads: CSAVRETQYF. The CDR3 region has the DNA TGCAGTGCCGTAAGAGAGACCCAGTACTTC.

The chain is built from TRBV6-1 and TRBJ2-5; 7 nucleotides match TRBD2. CDR1 is MNHNS and CDR2 is SASEGT in the germline V gene. The CDR3 is 14 amino acids. V was pared by 6 bases and J by 3 bases, with 7 bases of the junction left unmatched. The CDR3 reads CASRAGTIKETQYF. Here the CDR3 DNA reads TGTGCCAGCAGGGCCGGGACTATTAAAGAGACCCAGTACTTC.

This clonotype was seen ten or more times. This rearrangement joins TRBV18 to TRBJ2-1, with a weak D call TRBD2 (6 bases). The V gene's germline CDR1 is KGHSH and CDR2 LQKENI. V was shortened by 3 bases and J by 1 base, with 10 bases between the two germline ends. This CDR3 is 15 amino acids long. The CDR3 loop is CASSPNRGSYNEQFF. Here the CDR3 DNA reads TGTGCCAGCTCACCTAATCGGGGGTCCTACAATGAGCAGTTCTTC.

The chain couples TRBV11-1 to TRBJ1-1; D might be TRBD1 (6 bases). V shed 3 bases and J shed 4 bases, with 15 bases lying between them. The CDR3 extends over 15 amino acids. Germline V gene data show CDR1 as SGHAT and CDR2 as FQDESV (reference sequence). This CDR3 reads CASSFPGGPTTEAFF. In DNA, the CDR3 is TGTGCCAGCAGCTTTCCGGGGGGGCCAACCACTGAAGCTTTCTTT.

This chain connects TRBV27 to TRBJ2-2; 7 bases are a match to TRBD1. Germline CDR1 and CDR2: MNHEY and SMNVEV (reference sequence). CDR3 length equals 15 residues. V lost 6 bases and J lost 6; bases outside the gene matches: 10. CDR3 DNA: TGTGCCAGCAGCCCCGGGACAGCTTTTGCCGGGGAGCTGTTTTTT. It codes for CASSPGTAFAGELFF.

The rearrangement uses TRBV3-1 and TRBJ2-3; D is ambiguous. This CDR3 has 14 amino acids. V lost 0 bases and J lost 7, with 11 bases in between. Germline loops: CDR1 LGHDT, CDR2 YNNKEL (reference sequence). In DNA, the CDR3 is TGTGCCAGCAGCCAAGATAGCAGAAGCTATACGCAGTATTTT. Protein sequence: CASSQDSRSYTQYF.

This sequence joins TRBV29-1 and TRBJ1-4, with D uncertain. The V gene's germline CDR1 is SQVTM and CDR2 ANQGSEA. V was shortened by 4 bases and J by 3 bases, with 6 bases between the two germline ends. This CDR3 region has 12 residues. CDR3 sequence reads: CSVAAPNEKLFF. CDR3 coding DNA: TGCAGCGTTGCCGCACCTAATGAAAAACTGTTTTTT.